A selection of T cell receptor beta chains follows, all from one sample in a study of cytomegalovirus exposure and HLA in healthy donors. Produced via immunoSEQ multiplex PCR; TCRdb's table is partial and in-frame only. The sample gives roughly 330,000 clones, approximately 86% of which show up once; approximately 1.1% is in the top ten. Input material: PBMCs. The receptors were gathered from a woman aged 25 to 39 in good health and CMV-seropositive. Both conserved end residues are part of each CDR3. D genes are given only for firm matches. Clone sizes are given selectively: once, few, many, or a class where the clone is expanded.

j_call v_call d_call clone_size cdr3_nt cdr3_aa
TRBJ2-7 TRBV18 TRBD2 . TGTGCCAGCTCAACTACTAGCGGCTCCTACGAGCAGTACTTC CASSTTSGSYEQYF
TRBJ2-7 TRBV4-3 . . TGCGCCAGCAGCCAAGATTTGGAGGGCTCCTACGAGCAGTACTTC CASSQDLEGSYEQYF
TRBJ1-5 TRBV2 . . TGTGCCAGCGCAAAGACTTATAGCAATCAGCCCCAGCATTTT CASAKTYSNQPQHF
TRBJ2-7 TRBV7-2 TRBD1 once TGTGCCAGCAGCTTAGTCCCCATCGGACAGGGGAGGTACGAGCAGTACTTC CASSLVPIGQGRYEQYF
TRBJ2-1 TRBV29-1 TRBD2 . TGCAGCGTTCATGGACTAGCGGGAGGTGCTTCCTACAATGAGCAGTTCTTC CSVHGLAGGASYNEQFF
TRBJ1-1 TRBV29-1 . . TGCAGCGGAGGACGGAGCCAAAACACTGAAGCTTTCTTT CSGGRSQNTEAFF
TRBJ1-1 TRBV19 . once TGTGCCAGTAGTATCGGACAGTTGAACACTGAAGCTTTCTTT CASSIGQLNTEAFF
TRBJ2-1 TRBV19 TRBD2 . TGTGCCAGTAGTATCGGGGGGACTTACAATGAGCAGTTCTTC CASSIGGTYNEQFF
TRBJ1-4 TRBV5-5 . . TGTGCCAGCAGCCATGGGACCGCAACTAATGAAAAACTGTTTTTT CASSHGTATNEKLFF
TRBJ2-7 TRBV5-1 . . TGCGCCAGCAGACTGACAGGAGGTGGGTACGAGCAGTACTTC CASRLTGGGYEQYF
TRBJ1-1 TRBV7-6 . . TGTGCCAGCAGCGAGAGTTGGAGGGACACTGAAGCTTTCTTT CASSESWRDTEAFF
TRBJ2-1 TRBV7-2 TRBD2 . TGTGCCAGCAGCTTAGGGACTAGCGGGGGGGAGCAGTTCTTC CASSLGTSGGEQFF
TRBJ1-4 TRBV7-9 TRBD1 . TGTGCCAGCAGCTTAGGACAGGGGTCTGAAAAACTGTTTTTT CASSLGQGSEKLFF
TRBJ2-4 TRBV5-1 . . TGCGCCAGCAGCTTACGCGGCATTCAGTACTTC CASSLRGIQYF
TRBJ1-6 TRBV25-1 . . TGTGCCAGCAGTGAGTTCGCCGCTAATTCACCCCTCCACTTT CASSEFAANSPLHF
TRBJ1-1 TRBV30 . . TGTGCCTGGATCCTGGGGGGCCTGAACACTGAAGCTTTCTTT CAWILGGLNTEAFF
TRBJ2-2 TRBV29-1 TRBD1 . TGCAGCGGATTGAACCGGGACAGCGGGGAGCTGTTTTTT CSGLNRDSGELFF
TRBJ2-1 TRBV27 . . TGTGCCAGCAGTTTGTCCTCCTACAATGAGCAGTTCTTC CASSLSSYNEQFF
TRBJ1-5 TRBV2 . few TGTGCCACCAGACAGGCCAATCAGCCCCAGCATTTT CATRQANQPQHF
TRBJ2-1 TRBV4-3 TRBD2 . TGCGCCAGCAGCCAAGACTCTAGCGGGAGGAGGAATGAGCAGTTCTTC CASSQDSSGRRNEQFF
TRBJ1-2 TRBV5-5 . . TGTGCCAGCAGCTTGAGTACCCAGGGAAACTATGGCTACACCTTC CASSLSTQGNYGYTF
TRBJ1-1 TRBV4-1 . . TGCGCCAGCAGCCAAGATTGGCCTTCGAACACTGAAGCTTTCTTT CASSQDWPSNTEAFF
TRBJ2-7 TRBV28 TRBD1 . TGTGCCAGCAGTTTATACGCCGGGACAGGGGACTACGAGCAGTACTTC CASSLYAGTGDYEQYF